This record concerns one T cell receptor beta chain sequence. Its antigen is still unknown. Trimming took 2 bases from V and 8 from J, leaving 12 bases between them. The CDR3 totals 13 residues. Germline CDR1 and CDR2: MNHNS and SASEGT. The data are from a study of cytomegalovirus exposure and HLA in healthy donors. PCR amplification relied on 60 Vbeta primers (plus 13 Jbeta primers). The assay was immunoSEQ multiplex PCR, and TCRdb's table has in-frame clones only and misses some. The sample carries about 120,000 clones, about two thirds recorded once. Study results and caveats: As a later analysis showed, several of the most significant clusters appeared to be linked to common viral pathogens.

The chain combines TRBV6-1 with TRBJ1-1; no clear D. This clonotype originated in a woman between 40 and 55 years old in good health and CMV-seropositive. The sequenced sample was PBMCs. The CDR3 nucleotides are TGTGCCAGCAGTGAACGGGAGCCCAGGGAAGCTTTCTTT. Its translation: CASSEREPREAFF.